This T cell receptor (beta chain) was sequenced for a study of PD-1 blockade in classical Hodgkin lymphoma. The CDR3 extends over 15 amino acids. The germline V gene encodes CDR1 LNHNV and CDR2 YYDKDF (reference sequence). V shed 0 bases and J shed 1 base, with 7 bases lying between them. This clone was observed a few times. Each patient experienced a relapse that followed autologous stem cell transplantation, and brentuximab vedotin exposure varied. Assay used: immunoSEQ multiplex PCR; TCRdb lists only in-frame clones, some missing. The sample includes tens of thousands of clones, 76% of them seen just once.

The receptor was isolated from a human donor with classical Hodgkin lymphoma. Here the sequenced sample was peripheral blood mononuclear cells (PBMCs), taken at baseline. V usage is TRBV15 and J usage is TRBJ1-5; tentatively, D is TRBD1 (5 bases). This CDR3 is CATSRDGASNQPQHF. For the CDR3, the DNA is TGTGCCACCAGCAGAGACGGGGCGAGCAATCAGCCCCAGCATTTT.